This T cell receptor beta chain is from a study of blood T cells in healthy people across ages. For the second PCR, which ran for about 7 to 12 cycles, a sample-barcoded 5' primer and a J-beta primer mix were used. One entry per CDR3 protein results from TCRdb running MiXCR on the 5' RACE reads. The sample has roughly 800,000 distinct CDR3 sequences; about a quarter are singletons. In addition, the sample was reused for a study of T cells of mothers and their children. This second report adds: Whatever RNA was extracted went entirely into cDNA synthesis, at approximately 1.4 ug per 15 ul.

Material for sequencing was blood. This sequence originates from a boy between 10 and 17 years old in good health.

The DNA for the CDR3 is TGCAGTGCTAGAGATGGCGCCGGGGGCGCCTACAATGAGCAGTTCTTC. This sequence encodes CSARDGAGGAYNEQFF. The chain combines TRBV20-1 with TRBJ2-1; D assignment may be TRBD1 or TRBD2 (6 bases each). Trimming left V 0 bases short and J 2 bases short, with 14 bases between. Per germline, CDR1 DFQATT and CDR2 SNEGSKA (reference sequence). The CDR3 has 16 residues.